This T cell receptor (beta chain) is from a study of Ad26.COV2.S vaccination and SARS-CoV-2 variants. Looking at the study overall: Administration of Ad26.COV2.S was intramuscular, either once or twice 56 days apart. Overall study results and limits: Following vaccination, spike-specific CD8+ and CD4+ T cell responses reportedly exhibited substantial breadth.

As concerns this clone: Its cognate antigen is unknown.

Germline V gene data show CDR1 as LNHDA and CDR2 as SQIVND (reference sequence). V was shortened by 3 bases and J by 4 bases, with 10 bases between the two germline ends. CDR3 size: 13 residues. Treatment given: roughly 18 received Ad26.COV2.S at low or high dose, single or two shots; five or six received placebo; per-sample allocation not given. Repertoires come from day 63 after the first vaccine or placebo injection. Produced via immunoSEQ multiplex PCR; TCRdb's table is partial and in-frame only. The sample yields about 480,000 clones, 70% to 90% seen once. This sequence joins TRBV19 and TRBJ2-7; maybe TRBD2 (5 bases). This sequence originates from a person aged 18-60 years who received the Ad26.COV2.S COVID-19 vaccine or a placebo. Sample: peripheral blood, taken in a trial of Ad26.COV2.S vaccine versus placebo. This chain's CDR3 is CASSIGNRYEQYF. In DNA, the CDR3 is TGTGCCAGTAGTATCGGGAATCGGTACGAGCAGTACTTC.